The entry below describes one T cell receptor beta chain. Its antigen is still unknown. The data were taken from a study of T cell clonotyping in hematopoietic cell transplantation. Generated by immunoSEQ multiplex PCR, the TCRdb table keeps only in-frame clones and is missing some. The table includes about 36,000 clones, about 87% detected once. Broader study findings: After transplant, recipient diversity fell while pathologically expanded clonotypes grew through day 180. Without cell sorting, CD4 versus CD8 contributions remain unresolved. At the given depth, recipient repertoires were over 95% de novo clonotypes. Graft donor and pretransplant recipient Inverse Simpson Index values predicted broader posttransplant TCR diversity.

The CDR3 has 12 residues. Between the trimmed V and J ends, which lost 4 bases and 8 bases, there was a span of 14 bases. Per germline, CDR1 GTSNPN and CDR2 SVGIG (reference sequence). The source is a woman aged 40 to 50 in good health. Some clones in this sample may be carry-over from other donors' samples. Sequenced input: peripheral blood mononuclear cells. The rearrangement joins TRBV30 to TRBJ1-2; the D is unclear. The CDR3 DNA is TGTGCCTGGAAAGGGTCAGCCCGGGGCTACACCTTC. This encodes CAWKGSARGYTF.